These 8 T cell receptor beta chains came from one sample sequenced in a study of cytomegalovirus exposure and HLA in healthy donors. The PCR was carried out with 60 Vbeta primers and 13 Jbeta primers. Produced via immunoSEQ multiplex PCR; TCRdb's table is partial and in-frame only. The repertoire has roughly 200,000 clones, about 78% of them found once; the top ten carry roughly 3%. The sequencing input was PBMCs. Receptors originate from a woman in her twenties or thirties in good health and CMV-seronegative.

The gene calls are TRBV5-4 and TRBJ2-7; D is ambiguous. V was cut by 4 bases and J by 2 bases, with 16 bases left in between. Germline values: CDR1 SGHNT, CDR2 YYREEE (reference sequence). The CDR3 contains 15 residues. The CDR3 nucleotides are TGTGCCAGCAGCCTAGACCCGTTGGTGGCCTACGAGCAGTACTTC. It codes for CASSLDPLVAYEQYF.

V is TRBV6-1 and J is TRBJ1-1; the D is unclear. Between the trimmed V and J ends, which lost 6 bases and 2 bases, there was a span of 16 bases. The CDR3 extends over 15 amino acids. CDR1 MNHNS and CDR2 SASEGT come from the germline V gene. The DNA for the CDR3 is TGTGCCAGCAGCGGTGGAAAGGAGGGCAACACTGAAGCTTTCTTT. Its translation: CASSGGKEGNTEAFF.

The chain employs TRBV5-1 and TRBJ2-7; D perhaps matches TRBD2 (6 bases). Trimming pared 3 bases from V and 6 bases from J, leaving 16 bases between. Germline V gene lookup returns CDR1 SGHRS and CDR2 YFSETQ. CDR3 length equals 14 residues. CDR3 coding DNA: TGCGCCAGCAGCTCTCGGACCGTCGGGGGCGAGCAGTACTTC. Translation: CASSSRTVGGEQYF.

The V call is TRBV5-6, the J call TRBJ1-5, with D unresolved. Per the germline V gene, CDR1 is SGHDT and CDR2 is YYEEEE. The V end lost 2 bases, the J end lost 6 bases, and 9 bases lay between the germline ends. CDR3 length equals 13 residues. The CDR3 nucleotides read TGTGCCAGCAGCTTAGGAGGGCGTCAGCCCCAGCATTTT. Translation gives CASSLGGRQPQHF. Complete variable domain (other parts from reference TRBV5-6 and TRBJ1-5): DAGVTQSPTHLIKTRGQQVTLRCSPKSGHDTVSWYQQALGQGPQFIFQYYEEEERQRGNFPDRFSGHQFPNYSSELNVNALLLGDSALYLCASSLGGRQPQHFGDGTRLSIL.

The V call is TRBV9, the J call TRBJ1-2; 7 nucleotides agree with TRBD1. V shed 3 bases and J 0 bases; nucleotides not matched to a gene: 8. This CDR3 spans 16 amino acids. The germline CDR1 and CDR2 sequences are SGDLS and YYNGEE. DNA of the CDR3: TGTGCCAGCAGCGACGACAGGGAGGACCCTAACTATGGCTACACCTTC. Protein: CASSDDREDPNYGYTF.

The rearrangement joins TRBV2 to TRBJ1-5; 8 bases agree with TRBD1. Losses at the gene ends were 7 bases for V and 2 bases for J; bases not matched to a gene: 10. CDR1 and CDR2 from the germline V gene are SNHLY and FYNNEI. This CDR3 contains 16 residues. DNA for the CDR3: TGTGCCAGCACGAACAGGGGGATCGGGGGCAATCAGCCCCAGCATTTT. Residues: CASTNRGIGGNQPQHF.

This clone was recorded once. The chain has TRBV4-2 and TRBJ2-3; D perhaps matches TRBD2 (6 bases). CDR3 length: 16 amino acids. Germline values: CDR1 LGHNA, CDR2 YNFKEQ. The V gene lost 4 bases and the J gene lost 0 bases, with 14 bases spanning the gap. CDR3 region: CASSPQLATSTDTQYF. In nucleotides, the CDR3 is TGTGCCAGCAGCCCACAGCTAGCGACTAGCACAGATACGCAGTATTTT.

CDR3 protein: CASSGNRETYEQYF. In nucleotides, the CDR3 is TGTGCCAGCAGTGGGAACAGGGAGACCTACGAGCAGTACTTC. This chain connects TRBV28 to TRBJ2-7, with TRBD1 as a possible D gene (6 bases). Trimming removed 5 bases at V and 2 bases at J, with 13 bases between. The CDR3 runs 14 residues. CDR1 and CDR2 from the germline V gene are MDHEN and SYDVKM.